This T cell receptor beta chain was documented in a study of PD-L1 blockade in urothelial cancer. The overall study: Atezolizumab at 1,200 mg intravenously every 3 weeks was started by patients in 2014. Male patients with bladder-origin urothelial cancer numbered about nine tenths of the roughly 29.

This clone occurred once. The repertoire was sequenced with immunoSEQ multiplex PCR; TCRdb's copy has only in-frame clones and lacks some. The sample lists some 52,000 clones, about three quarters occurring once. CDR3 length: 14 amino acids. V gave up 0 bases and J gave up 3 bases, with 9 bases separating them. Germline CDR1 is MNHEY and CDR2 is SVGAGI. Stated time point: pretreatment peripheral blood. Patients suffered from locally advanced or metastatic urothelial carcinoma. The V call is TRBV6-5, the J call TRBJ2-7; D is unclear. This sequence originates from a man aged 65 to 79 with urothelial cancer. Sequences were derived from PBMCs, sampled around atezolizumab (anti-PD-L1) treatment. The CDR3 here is CASSYSIGGYEQYF. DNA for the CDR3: TGTGCCAGCAGTTACTCGATCGGCGGCTACGAGCAGTACTTC.